Listed below are T cell receptor beta chains from one sample, sequenced in a study of blood T cells in healthy people across ages. In TCRdb, the 5' RACE reads were re-called with MiXCR into one record per CDR3 protein. Among 780,000 or so distinct CDR3 sequences listed, roughly 56% were seen once. Sequenced material: blood. These receptors originate from a middle-aged man in good health. The CDR3 runs from the conserved cysteine through the conserved F or W. Fields, in order: J gene, V gene, clone size, D gene, CDR3 DNA, CDR3 protein. A D gene is named only where the DNA matches it firmly. Rows give clone size only sometimes, using once, few, many, or a class for an expanded clone.

TRBJ1-2 TRBV6-1 few . TGTGCCAGCGATCAAGTTCAAAAGAAGGGCTACACCTTC CASDQVQKKGYTF
TRBJ1-6 TRBV5-1 few TRBD1 TGCGCCAGCACCATGACAGGGACGGCGGACTCACCCCTCCACTTT CASTMTGTADSPLHF
TRBJ1-5 TRBV28 . TRBD1 TGTGCCAGCAGTCTTTACCCTCGACAGGGACAGGGCAATCAGCCCCAGCATTTT CASSLYPRQGQGNQPQHF
TRBJ2-7 TRBV24-1 few TRBD2 TGTGCCACCAGTGTGGGACTAGATTCCTCCGAGCAGTACTTC CATSVGLDSSEQYF
TRBJ2-5 TRBV7-3 . . TGTGCCAGCAGCCGTATTGTATCGGAGACCCAGTACTTC CASSRIVSETQYF
TRBJ2-7 TRBV2 . TRBD2 TGTGCCAGCAGCCGTGTGGGACTAGCGGGAAGCTCCTACGAGCAGTACTTC CASSRVGLAGSSYEQYF
TRBJ1-5 TRBV20-1 . . TGCAGCTCTGAAGGGACAAGTAGCAATCAGCCCCAGCATTTT CSSEGTSSNQPQHF
TRBJ2-7 TRBV29-1 few . TGCAGCGGTGAACTAGTATCCGGGACGAACTACGAGCAGTACTTC CSGELVSGTNYEQYF
TRBJ2-3 TRBV10-3 . TRBD1 TGTGCCGCACGACAGGGGGCCTTTTCGGGATCAGTTACGGGTACGCAGTATTTT CAARQGAFSGSVTGTQYF
TRBJ2-3 TRBV20-1 . . TGCAGTGCTAGAGAGAAGATAGCGGAGACAGATACGCAGTATTTT CSAREKIAETDTQYF
TRBJ2-5 TRBV4-2 many TRBD2 TGTGCCAGCAGCCAAGAGGGGGGGAGGGAGACCCAGTACTTC CASSQEGGRETQYF
TRBJ2-1 TRBV7-8 . TRBD1 TGTGCCAGCAGGACCCTGGGACAGGGGCGAGACAATGAGCAGTTCTTC CASRTLGQGRDNEQFF
TRBJ2-4 TRBV28 . . TGTGCCAGCAGTTTAGTCCCCTCCATTCAGTACTTC CASSLVPSIQYF
TRBJ1-2 TRBV6-5 . . TGTGCCAGCAGTCGCCTGACTCCCAGGAATGGCTACACCTTC CASSRLTPRNGYTF
TRBJ1-5 TRBV10-3 . . TGTGCCATCAGTTCAGAGCTTAGCAATCAGCCCCAGCATTTT CAISSELSNQPQHF
TRBJ2-5 TRBV7-2 . . TGTGCCAGCAGCTTAGATTACGACCGGGAGACCCAGTACTTC CASSLDYDRETQYF
TRBJ2-5 TRBV4-3 few TRBD2 TGCGCCAGCAGCCAAACCCGGGGGGGAGAGACCCAGTACTTC CASSQTRGGETQYF
TRBJ2-7 TRBV2 . . TGTGCCAGCAGTACCAGACTGGGCTACGAGCAGTACTTC CASSTRLGYEQYF
TRBJ2-7 TRBV6-5 . . TGTGCCAGCAGTTACTCGGGGGACGTTTCGGGTGAGCAGTACTTC CASSYSGDVSGEQYF
TRBJ2-7 TRBV5-5 . . TGTGCCAGCAGCCAAAGGCCCCTCGACGTAACCTACGAGCAGTACTTC CASSQRPLDVTYEQYF
TRBJ1-4 TRBV2 . . TGTGCCAGCACCGCGGATGAAAAACTGTTTTTT CASTADEKLFF
TRBJ2-7 TRBV10-3 few . TGTGCCATCAGTGAGTCGCCTAGGTACGAGCAGTACTTC CAISESPRYEQYF
TRBJ2-1 TRBV4-3 once TRBD1 TGCGCCAGCAGCCAAGATTTCCGGGACAGGGGGCCTTACAATGAGCAGTTCTTC CASSQDFRDRGPYNEQFF
TRBJ2-1 TRBV20-1 few . TGCAGTGCCAGAACAACTAGTGTTCAGGGGAGGAAGTTCTTC CSARTTSVQGRKFF
TRBJ2-3 TRBV10-3 few . TGTGCCATCAGTGAATTTGTTGGGAGCACAGATACGCAGTATTTT CAISEFVGSTDTQYF
TRBJ2-5 TRBV7-3 . . TGTGCCAGCAGCAATAATCCAGGGGTCAATGAGCAGTACTTC CASSNNPGVNEQYF
TRBJ2-3 TRBV29-1 . TRBD1 TGCAGCGTTGCTGACAGGGGGCAGACAGATACGCAGTATTTT CSVADRGQTDTQYF
TRBJ2-1 TRBV4-3 . . TGCGCCAGCAGCCAAGATGCCAGCGGAGGCTCCTACAATGAGCAGTTCTTC CASSQDASGGSYNEQFF
TRBJ2-1 TRBV9 . TRBD2 TGCGCCAGCAGCGGATCCGGGACTAGTAGAGATGAGCAGTTCTTC CASSGSGTSRDEQFF
TRBJ2-5 TRBV7-2 . TRBD1 TGTGCCAGCAGTTCCTGGACAGGGGGCGCAGGTCGGGAGTACTTC CASSSWTGGAGREYF
TRBJ1-2 TRBV5-1 . . TGCGCCAGCAGCTCCCCACAGGGTATCTTCAACTATGGCTACACCTTC CASSSPQGIFNYGYTF
TRBJ2-1 TRBV24-1 . . TGTGCCACCAGTGACCGAAACACCGGGACAAGGGGCCACAATGAGCAGTTCTTC CATSDRNTGTRGHNEQFF
TRBJ2-1 TRBV6-6 . TRBD2 TGTGCCAGCAGTACAAGCGGGGGGCGGGACAATGAGCAGTTCTTC CASSTSGGRDNEQFF
TRBJ2-7 TRBV20-1 . TRBD1 TGCAGTGCTAAGGGACAGCCCACCGACGAGCAGTACTTC CSAKGQPTDEQYF
TRBJ2-7 TRBV28 . TRBD2 TGTGCCAGCATGGACCCCGCTAGCGGGAGTGCCGAGCAGTACTTC CASMDPASGSAEQYF
TRBJ2-7 TRBV10-3 . . TGTGACATCAGTGAGAGACTAGGGGGGTTGGCCGAGCAGTACTTC CDISERLGGLAEQYF
TRBJ2-3 TRBV18 . TRBD2 TGTGCCAGCTCACCACCTCTACCTAGCGGGAGCTGGACAGATACGCAGTATTTT CASSPPLPSGSWTDTQYF
TRBJ2-7 TRBV5-6 . . TGTGCCAGCAGTTTGGTTGCAGTCTACGAGCAGTACTTC CASSLVAVYEQYF
TRBJ2-5 TRBV7-2 . . TGCGCCAGCAGCGTATTGGCTAGGGCAGAGACCCAGTACTTC CASSVLARAETQYF
TRBJ1-4 TRBV7-9 . . TGTGCCAGCAGCTCTACGGGGGGGAATGAAAAACTGTTTTTT CASSSTGGNEKLFF
TRBJ2-5 TRBV5-4 . . TGTGCCAGCAGCTTGGACAGACCCCCAGAGACCCAGTACTTC CASSLDRPPETQYF
TRBJ2-7 TRBV6-1 . . TGTGCCAGCAGGACTGGAGCCCTCTTAAACAATGAGCAGTACTTC CASRTGALLNNEQYF
TRBJ2-7 TRBV20-1 . TRBD2 TGCAGTGCTGAAATAGCGGGAGAGGACTACGAGCAGTACTTC CSAEIAGEDYEQYF
TRBJ2-3 TRBV7-2 . . TGTGCCAGCAGCTTAGCCCTCTCAGGGCAGTATTTT CASSLALSGQYF